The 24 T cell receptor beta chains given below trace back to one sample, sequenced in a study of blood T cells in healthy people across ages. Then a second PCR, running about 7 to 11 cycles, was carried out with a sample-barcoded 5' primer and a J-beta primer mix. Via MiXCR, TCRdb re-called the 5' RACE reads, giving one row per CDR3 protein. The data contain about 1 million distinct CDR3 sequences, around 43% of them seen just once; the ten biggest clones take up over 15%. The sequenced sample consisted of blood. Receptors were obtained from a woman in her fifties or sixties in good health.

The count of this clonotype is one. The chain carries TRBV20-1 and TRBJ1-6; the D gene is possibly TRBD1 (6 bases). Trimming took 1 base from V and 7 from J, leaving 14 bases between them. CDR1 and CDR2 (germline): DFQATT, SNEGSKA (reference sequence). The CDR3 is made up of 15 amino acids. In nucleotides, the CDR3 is TGCAGTGCTAGAGTAGAAAACAGGGACAATTCACCCCTCCACTTT. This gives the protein CSARVENRDNSPLHF.

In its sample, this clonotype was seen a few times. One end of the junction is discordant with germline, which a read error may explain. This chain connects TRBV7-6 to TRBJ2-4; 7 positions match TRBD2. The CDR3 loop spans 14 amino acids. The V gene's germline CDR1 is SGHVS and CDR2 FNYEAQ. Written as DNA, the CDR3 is TGTGCCAGCAGTTTAGCGGCGGGGGAAAACATTCAGTACTTC. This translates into CASSLAAGENIQYF.

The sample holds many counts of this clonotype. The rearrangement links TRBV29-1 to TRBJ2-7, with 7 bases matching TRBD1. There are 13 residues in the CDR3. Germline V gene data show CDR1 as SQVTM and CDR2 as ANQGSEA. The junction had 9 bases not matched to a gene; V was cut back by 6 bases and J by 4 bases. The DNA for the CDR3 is TGCAGCGTCGGGGACAGATACCTTTACGAGCAGTACTTC. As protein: CSVGDRYLYEQYF.

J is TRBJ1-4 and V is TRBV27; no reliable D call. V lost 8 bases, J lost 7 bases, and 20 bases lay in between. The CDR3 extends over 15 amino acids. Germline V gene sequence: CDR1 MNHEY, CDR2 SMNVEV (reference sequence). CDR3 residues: CASHNMTAPGEKLFF. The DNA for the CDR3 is TGTGCCAGCCACAATATGACGGCACCAGGTGAAAAACTGTTTTTT.

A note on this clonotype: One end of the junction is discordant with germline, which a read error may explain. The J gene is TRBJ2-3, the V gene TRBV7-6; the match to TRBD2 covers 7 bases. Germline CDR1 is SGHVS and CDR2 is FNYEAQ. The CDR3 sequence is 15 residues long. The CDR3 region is CVSSPAGSHTDTQYF. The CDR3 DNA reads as TGTGTCAGCAGCCCAGCGGGATCCCACACAGATACGCAGTATTTT.

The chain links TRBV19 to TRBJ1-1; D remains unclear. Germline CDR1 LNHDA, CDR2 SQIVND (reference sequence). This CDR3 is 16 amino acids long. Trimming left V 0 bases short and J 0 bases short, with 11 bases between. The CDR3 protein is CASSIDGTVLNTEAFF. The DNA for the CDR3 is TGTGCCAGTAGTATAGATGGAACAGTCTTGAACACTGAAGCTTTCTTT.

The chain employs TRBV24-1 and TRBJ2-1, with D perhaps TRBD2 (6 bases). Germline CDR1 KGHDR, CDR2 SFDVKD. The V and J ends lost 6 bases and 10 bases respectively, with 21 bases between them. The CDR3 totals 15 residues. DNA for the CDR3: TGTGCCACCAGTAAAGCGGGCGTACCTTTAGGGGAGCAGTTCTTC. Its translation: CATSKAGVPLGEQFF.

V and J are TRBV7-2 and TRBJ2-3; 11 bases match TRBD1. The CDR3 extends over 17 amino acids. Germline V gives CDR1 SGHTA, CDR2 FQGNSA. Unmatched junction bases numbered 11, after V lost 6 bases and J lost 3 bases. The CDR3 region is CASRLPGQGVWTDTQYF. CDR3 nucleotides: TGTGCCAGCAGACTTCCGGGACAGGGGGTTTGGACAGATACGCAGTATTTT.

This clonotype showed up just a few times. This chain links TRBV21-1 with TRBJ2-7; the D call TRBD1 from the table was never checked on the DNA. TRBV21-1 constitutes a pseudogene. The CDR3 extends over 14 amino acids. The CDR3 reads CASSKGRTGYEQYF. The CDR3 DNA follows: TGTGCCAGCAGCAAAGGACGGACAGGCTACGAGCAGTACTTC.

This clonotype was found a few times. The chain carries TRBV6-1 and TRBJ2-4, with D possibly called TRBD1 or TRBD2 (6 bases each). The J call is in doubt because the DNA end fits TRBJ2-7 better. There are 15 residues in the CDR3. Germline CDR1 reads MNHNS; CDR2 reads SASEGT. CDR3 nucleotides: TGTGCCAGCAGTGAAGCGGGGGGCGTGAATTACGAGCAGTACTTC. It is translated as CASSEAGGVNYEQYF.

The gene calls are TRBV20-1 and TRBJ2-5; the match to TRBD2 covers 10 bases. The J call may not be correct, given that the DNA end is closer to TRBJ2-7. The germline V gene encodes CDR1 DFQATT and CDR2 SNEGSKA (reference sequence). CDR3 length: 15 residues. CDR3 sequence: CSTISAGGPSGEQYF. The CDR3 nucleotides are TGCAGTACCATTTCAGCGGGAGGGCCCTCGGGCGAGCAGTACTTC.

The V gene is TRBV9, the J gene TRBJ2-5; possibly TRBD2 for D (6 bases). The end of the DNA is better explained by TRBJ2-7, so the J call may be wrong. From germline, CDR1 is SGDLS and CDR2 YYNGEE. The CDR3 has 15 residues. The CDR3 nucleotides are TGTGCCAGCAGCGTAGGTGGAGGGGCTTTCTACGAGCAGTACTTC. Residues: CASSVGGGAFYEQYF.

The CDR3 is CASSQPRAGGLYEQYF. CDR3 nucleotides: TGCGCCAGCAGCCAACCTCGGGCGGGAGGGCTCTACGAGCAGTACTTC. The chain has TRBV4-1 and TRBJ2-7, with 9 positions matching TRBD2. Germline V gene sequence: CDR1 MGHRA, CDR2 YSYEKL. Trimming cost V 2 bases and J 3 bases; bases outside gene matches: 8. The CDR3 contains 16 residues.

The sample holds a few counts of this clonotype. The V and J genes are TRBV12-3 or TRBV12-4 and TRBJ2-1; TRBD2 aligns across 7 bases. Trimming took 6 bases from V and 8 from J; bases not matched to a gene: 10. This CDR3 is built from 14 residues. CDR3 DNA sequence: TGTGCCAGCAGGCCCCGCGGGGGAATCCATGAGCAGTTCTTC. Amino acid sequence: CASRPRGGIHEQFF.

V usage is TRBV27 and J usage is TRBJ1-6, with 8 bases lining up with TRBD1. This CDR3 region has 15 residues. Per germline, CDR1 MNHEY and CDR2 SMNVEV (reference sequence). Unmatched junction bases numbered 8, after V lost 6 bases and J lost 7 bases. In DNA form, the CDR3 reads TGTGCCAGCAGGACGGACAGGGTGTCAAATTCACCCCTCCACTTT. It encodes CASRTDRVSNSPLHF.

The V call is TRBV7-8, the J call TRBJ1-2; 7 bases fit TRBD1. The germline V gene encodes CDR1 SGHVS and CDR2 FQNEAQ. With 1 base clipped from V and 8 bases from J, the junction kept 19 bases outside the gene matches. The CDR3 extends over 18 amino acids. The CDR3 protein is CASSLVFPPTGTAGGYTF. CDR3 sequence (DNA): TGTGCCAGCAGCTTAGTCTTCCCACCAACCGGGACAGCGGGGGGCTACACCTTC.

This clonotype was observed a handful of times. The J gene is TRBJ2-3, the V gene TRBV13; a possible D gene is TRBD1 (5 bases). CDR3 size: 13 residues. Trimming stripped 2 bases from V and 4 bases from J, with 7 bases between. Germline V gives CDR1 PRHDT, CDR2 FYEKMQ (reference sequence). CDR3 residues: CASSLIGADTQYF. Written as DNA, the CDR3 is TGTGCCAGCAGCTTAATAGGGGCAGATACGCAGTATTTT. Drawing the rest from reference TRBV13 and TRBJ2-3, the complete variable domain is AAGVIQSPRHLIKEKRETATLKCYPIPRHDTVYWYQQGPGQDPQFLISFYEKMQSDKGSIPDRFSAQQFSDYHSELNMSSLELGDSALYFCASSLIGADTQYFGPGTRLTVL.

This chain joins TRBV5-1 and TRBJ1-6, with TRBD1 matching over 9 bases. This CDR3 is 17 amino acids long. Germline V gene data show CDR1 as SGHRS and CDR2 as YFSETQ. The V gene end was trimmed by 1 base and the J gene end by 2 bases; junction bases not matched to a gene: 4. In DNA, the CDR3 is TGCGCCAGCAGCTTGCTGGGACAGGGCACCTATAATTCACCCCTCCACTTT. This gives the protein CASSLLGQGTYNSPLHF.

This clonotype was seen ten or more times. In DNA, the CDR3 is TGTGCCAGCAGTGGGACGGGCTCCTACGAGCAGTACTTC. Its translation is CASSGTGSYEQYF. The rearrangement joins TRBV2 to TRBJ2-7; D uncertain. CDR3 length equals 13 residues. CDR1 and CDR2 from the germline V gene are SNHLY and FYNNEI. V was shortened by 4 bases and J by 0 bases, with 7 bases between the two germline ends. The full variable domain, completed using reference TRBV2 and TRBJ2-7, is EPEVTQTPSHQVTQMGQEVILRCVPISNHLYFYWYRQILGQKVEFLVSFYNNEISEKSEIFDDQFSVERPDGSNFTLKIRSTKLEDSAMYFCASSGTGSYEQYFGPGTRLTVT.

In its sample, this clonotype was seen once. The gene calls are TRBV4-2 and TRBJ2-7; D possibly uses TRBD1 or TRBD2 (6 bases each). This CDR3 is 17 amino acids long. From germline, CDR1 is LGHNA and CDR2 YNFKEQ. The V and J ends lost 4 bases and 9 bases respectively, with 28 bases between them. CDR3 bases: TGTGCCAGCAGCCCCACGAAGGGGGGAAGCTCCTACAATGGGCAGTACTTC. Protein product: CASSPTKGGSSYNGQYF.

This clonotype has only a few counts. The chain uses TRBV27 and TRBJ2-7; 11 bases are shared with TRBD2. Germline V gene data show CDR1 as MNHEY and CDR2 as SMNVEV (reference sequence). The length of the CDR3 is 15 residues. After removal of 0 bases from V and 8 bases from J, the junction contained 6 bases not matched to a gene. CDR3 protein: CASSLSLGLAVKQYF. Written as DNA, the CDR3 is TGTGCCAGCAGTTTATCTCTGGGACTAGCGGTGAAGCAGTACTTC.

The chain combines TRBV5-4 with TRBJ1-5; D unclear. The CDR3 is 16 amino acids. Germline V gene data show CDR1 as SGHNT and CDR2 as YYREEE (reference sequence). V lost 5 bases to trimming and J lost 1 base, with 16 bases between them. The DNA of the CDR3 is TGTGCCAGCAGTTTTGGAGGCGTCGGCAGCAATCAGCCCCAGCATTTT. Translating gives CASSFGGVGSNQPQHF.

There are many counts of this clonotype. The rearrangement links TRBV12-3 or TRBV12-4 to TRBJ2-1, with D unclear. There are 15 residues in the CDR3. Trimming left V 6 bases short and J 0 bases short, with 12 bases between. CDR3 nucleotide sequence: TGTGCCAGCAGGTCCAGTCAGAGCTCCTACAATGAGCAGTTCTTC. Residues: CASRSSQSSYNEQFF.

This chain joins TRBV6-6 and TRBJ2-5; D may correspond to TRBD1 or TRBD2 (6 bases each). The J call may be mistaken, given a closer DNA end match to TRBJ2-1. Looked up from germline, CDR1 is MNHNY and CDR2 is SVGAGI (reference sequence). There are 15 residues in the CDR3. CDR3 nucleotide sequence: TGTGCCAGCAATGCCTTCGAGGGGGGCCAAGAGACCCAGTTCTTC. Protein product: CASNAFEGGQETQFF.